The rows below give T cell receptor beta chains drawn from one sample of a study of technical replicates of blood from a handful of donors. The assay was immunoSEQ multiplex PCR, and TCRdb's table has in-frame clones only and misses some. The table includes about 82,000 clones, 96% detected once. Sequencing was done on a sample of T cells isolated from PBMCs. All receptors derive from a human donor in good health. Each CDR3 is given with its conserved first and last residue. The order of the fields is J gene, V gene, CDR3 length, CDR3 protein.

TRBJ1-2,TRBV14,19,CASSQDYRDRGPSGYGYTF
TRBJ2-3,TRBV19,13,CASRDRGTDTQYF
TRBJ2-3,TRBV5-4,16,CASSLAGTGLADTQYF
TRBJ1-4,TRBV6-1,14,CASSWTGGSEKLFF
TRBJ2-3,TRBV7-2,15,CASSIQSGSRDTQYF
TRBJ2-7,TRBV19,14,CASTSVGGSDEQYF
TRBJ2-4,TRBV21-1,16,CASSELTSGRSVIQYF
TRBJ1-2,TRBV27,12,CASMGRGMGYTF
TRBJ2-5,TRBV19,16,CASSPSTGGVAETQYF
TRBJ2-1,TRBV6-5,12,CASSYSANEQFF
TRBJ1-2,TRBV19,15,CASSIDGTGTAGYTF
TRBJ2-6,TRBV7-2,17,CASSLVGTSSGANVLTF
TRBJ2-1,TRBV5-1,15,CASKATAGETNEQFF
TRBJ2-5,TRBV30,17,CAWSVGASGRGSETQYF
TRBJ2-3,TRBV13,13,CASSLPVTDTQYF
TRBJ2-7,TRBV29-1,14,CSVGSRARPYEQYF
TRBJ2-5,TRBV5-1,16,CASSHTSSEEGETQYF
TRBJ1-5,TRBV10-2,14,CASSRHHSNQPQHF
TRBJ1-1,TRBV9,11,CAMAKNTEAFF
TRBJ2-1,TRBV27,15,CASSLGGYPYNEQFF
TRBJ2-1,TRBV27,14,CASSPGQHPNEQFF
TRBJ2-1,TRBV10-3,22,CAISESKLAGGLVKSSYNEQFF
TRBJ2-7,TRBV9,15,CASSVGIASSYEQYF
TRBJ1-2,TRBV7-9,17,CASMRAGLGGENYGYTF
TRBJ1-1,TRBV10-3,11,CAIRRETEAFF
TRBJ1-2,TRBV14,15,CASSPWTDSFGGYTF
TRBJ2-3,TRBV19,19,CASSDLGLAGERVADTQYF
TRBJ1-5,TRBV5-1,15,CASSLSPGSNQPQHF
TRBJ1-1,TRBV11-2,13,CASLGGRNTEAFF
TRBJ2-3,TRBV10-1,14,CASSHSGYTDTQYF
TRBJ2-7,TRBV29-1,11,CSFGTASEQYF
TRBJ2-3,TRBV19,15,CASSIYSGITDTQYF
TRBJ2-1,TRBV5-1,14,CATSGAGGNNEQFF
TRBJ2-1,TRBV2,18,CASSDSPGLGLLGYEQFF
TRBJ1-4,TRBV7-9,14,CASSFKGIGEKLFF
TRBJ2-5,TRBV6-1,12,CASRRGQETQYF
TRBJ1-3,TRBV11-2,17,CASSLVAGILSGNTIYF
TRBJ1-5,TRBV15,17,CATSRDRTGGTNQPQHF
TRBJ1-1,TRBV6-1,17,CASSELEASNWDTEAFF
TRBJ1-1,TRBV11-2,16,CASSLDRGFTNTEAFF
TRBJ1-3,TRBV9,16,CASSVGGGSSGNTIYF
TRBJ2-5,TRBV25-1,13,CASSKGFLETQYF
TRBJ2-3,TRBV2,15,CASSESLSSTDTQYF
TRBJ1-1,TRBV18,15,CASSPLGHPGGEAFF
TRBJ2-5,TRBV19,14,CASSTWDRGETQYF
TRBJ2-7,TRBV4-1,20,CASSQERSPYLAGGVYEQYF
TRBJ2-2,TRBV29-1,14,CSVDANTNTGELFF
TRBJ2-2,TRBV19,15,CASSELSESSGELFF
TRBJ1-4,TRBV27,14,CASSITGGTEKLFF
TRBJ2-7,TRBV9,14,CASSVGGSFYEQYF
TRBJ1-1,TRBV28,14,CASRPRTGSTEAFF
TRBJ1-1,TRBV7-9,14,CASSPGTADTEAFF
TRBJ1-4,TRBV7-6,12,CASSRDTEKLFF
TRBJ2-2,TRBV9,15,CASSAASDSYGELFF